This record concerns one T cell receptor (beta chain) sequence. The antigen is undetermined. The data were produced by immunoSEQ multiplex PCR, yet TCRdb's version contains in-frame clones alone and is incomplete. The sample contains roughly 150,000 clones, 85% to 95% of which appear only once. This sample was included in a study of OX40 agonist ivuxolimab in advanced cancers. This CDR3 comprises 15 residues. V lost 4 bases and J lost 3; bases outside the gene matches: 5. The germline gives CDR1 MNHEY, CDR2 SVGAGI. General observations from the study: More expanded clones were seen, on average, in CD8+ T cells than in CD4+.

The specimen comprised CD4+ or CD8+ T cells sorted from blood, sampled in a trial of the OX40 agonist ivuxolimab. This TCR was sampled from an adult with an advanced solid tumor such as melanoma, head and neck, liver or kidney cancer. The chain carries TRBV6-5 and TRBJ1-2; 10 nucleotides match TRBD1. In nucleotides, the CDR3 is TGTGCCAGCAGTTTCGACAGGGGGCAGGACTATGGCTACACCTTC. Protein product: CASSFDRGQDYGYTF.